This T cell receptor beta chain was obtained from a study of blood T cell repertoires in COVID-19. About the study: T cells, B-cell-depleted T cells, or PBMCs provided the cDNA or gDNA that served as material.

This clone was detected only once. As originally analysed: How many nucleated cells were present was estimated from reference gene primer amplification. Clones were sequenced by immunoSEQ multiplex PCR, and TCRdb holds only the in-frame ones, with some missing. That table gives V, J and clone size, and the DNA gave D and trimming. The sample lists about 98,000 clones, roughly 86% occurring once. With 4 bases removed from V and 2 bases from J, the gap between germline ends came to 14 bases. The CDR3 contains 15 residues. The germline CDR1 and CDR2 sequences are LGHNA and YNFKEQ. The V call is TRBV4-2, the J call TRBJ1-1, with D uncertain. Sequences were obtained from peripheral blood. This TCR derives from a man aged 50 to 60 with acute or convalescent COVID-19. The chain's CDR3 is CASSLLDTVNTEAFF. CDR3 in DNA: TGTGCCAGCAGCCTCCTCGATACAGTAAACACTGAAGCTTTCTTT.